This T cell receptor beta chain appears in the sequencing data of a study of blood T cell repertoires in COVID-19. V lost 6 bases and J lost 5, with 5 bases in between. Germline assignment: CDR1 SNHLY and CDR2 FYNNEI. This CDR3 comprises 11 residues. Profiling relied on immunoSEQ multiplex PCR, and the TCRdb table lists in-frame clones only, not all of them. The sample lists approximately 220,000 clones, about four fifths seen once, with 6.8% in the top ten. The specimen was PBMCs or T cells enriched from blood (not recorded which). The source is a woman in her 40s who had recovered from COVID-19. J is TRBJ2-1 and V is TRBV2; D unclear. DNA of the CDR3: TGTGCCAGCAGGTTAAACAATGAGCAGTTCTTC. The encoded protein is CASRLNNEQFF. Complete variable domain (other parts from reference TRBV2 and TRBJ2-1): EPEVTQTPSHQVTQMGQEVILRCVPISNHLYFYWYRQILGQKVEFLVSFYNNEISEKSEIFDDQFSVERPDGSNFTLKIRSTKLEDSAMYFCASRLNNEQFFGPGTRLTVL.